The 9 T cell receptor beta chains below all came from one sample that was sequenced in a study of blood T cell repertoires in COVID-19. TCRdb's copy holds only in-frame clones and misses some; the assay was immunoSEQ multiplex PCR. The table lists 200,000 to 250,000 clones, about 82% of them singletons, with around 10% in the top ten. Sequencing was done on a sample of PBMCs or T cells enriched from blood (not recorded which). All receptors derive from a woman between 45 and 65 years old with acute COVID-19.

The gene calls are TRBV7-2 and TRBJ1-6; D might be TRBD1 (6 bases). In germline, CDR1 is SGHTA, CDR2 FQGNSA. The length of the CDR3 is 15 residues. The V gene lost 0 bases and the J gene lost 15 bases, with 18 bases spanning the gap. CDR3 DNA: TGTGCCAGCAGCTTAGCTTCGACAGGCACAGGGTACCTCCACTTT. Translation gives CASSLASTGTGYLHF.

V usage is TRBV29-1 and J usage is TRBJ2-5, with D perhaps TRBD2 (5 bases). The CDR3 spans 14 residues. Germline V gene data show CDR1 as SQVTM and CDR2 as ANQGSEA. V dropped 4 bases and J dropped 1 base, with 13 bases sitting between them. The CDR3 sequence is CSVGGYGIQETQYF. DNA of the CDR3: TGCAGCGTTGGGGGTTACGGGATCCAAGAGACCCAGTACTTC. The full variable domain, its missing parts supplied by reference TRBV29-1 and TRBJ2-5, is SAVISQKPSRDICQRGTSLTIQCQVDSQVTMMFWYRQQPGQSLTLIATANQGSEATYESGFVIDKFPISRPNLTFSTLTVSNMSPEDSSIYLCSVGGYGIQETQYFGPGTRLLVL.

This rearrangement joins TRBV7-3 to TRBJ2-1, with TRBD1 identical over 9 bases. V dropped 2 bases and J dropped 4; count of bases not matched to a gene: 18. CDR3 length equals 20 residues. CDR1 is SGHTA and CDR2 is FQGTGA in the germline V gene. Here the CDR3 DNA reads TGTGCCAGCAGCTTAGCGGCCGTCCACAGGGGGCGCGTCGGGTACAATGAGCAGTTCTTC. It translates to CASSLAAVHRGRVGYNEQFF.

This chain connects TRBV7-9 to TRBJ1-1; D perhaps matches TRBD1 (5 bases). This CDR3 is built from 15 residues. With 2 bases removed from V and 0 bases from J, the gap between germline ends came to 10 bases. The V gene's germline CDR1 is SEHNR and CDR2 FQNEAQ (reference sequence). This chain's CDR3 is CASSLRSGLNTEAFF. CDR3 in DNA: TGTGCCAGCAGCTTAAGGTCAGGGCTGAACACTGAAGCTTTCTTT.

The chain recombines TRBV6-5 with TRBJ1-3, with a tentative D call TRBD1 (5 bases). The germline V gene encodes CDR1 MNHEY and CDR2 SVGAGI. V was pared by 0 bases and J by 2 bases, with 11 bases between. The CDR3 is 16 amino acids. CDR3 coding DNA: TGTGCCAGCAGTTACTCGGATGCAGGGCCTGGAAACACCATATATTTT. Protein sequence: CASSYSDAGPGNTIYF.

The chain is built from TRBV4-3 and TRBJ1-4; D remains ambiguous. Germline V gene data show CDR1 as LGHNA and CDR2 as YSLEER. This CDR3 has 15 residues. Trimming stripped 0 bases from V and 8 bases from J, with 13 bases between. The chain's CDR3 is CASSQDGEVEEKLFF. The CDR3 DNA is TGCGCCAGCAGCCAAGACGGGGAGGTAGAAGAAAAACTGTTTTTT.

This clone was found a few times. The chain couples TRBV28 to TRBJ2-1; 7 nucleotides line up with TRBD1. Trimming at V came to 2 bases and at J to 9 bases, leaving 10 bases not matched to a gene. There are 15 residues in the CDR3. Germline CDR1 reads MDHEN; CDR2 reads SYDVKM. This CDR3 is CASSLGQGEWGEQFF. The CDR3 DNA is TGTGCCAGCAGTTTAGGGCAGGGGGAATGGGGTGAGCAGTTCTTC.

This clone appeared once. The rearrangement uses TRBV5-1 and TRBJ1-1; 8 positions agree with TRBD1. The germline V gene encodes CDR1 SGHRS and CDR2 YFSETQ. CDR3 length: 14 residues. The junction had 7 bases not matched to a gene; V was cut back by 4 bases and J by 5 bases. The CDR3 nucleotides are TGCGCCAGCAGCGAGGGACAGGTGGTAACTGAAGCTTTCTTT. It codes for CASSEGQVVTEAFF. Variable domain in full (rest from reference TRBV5-1 and TRBJ1-1): KAGVTQTPRYLIKTRGQQVTLSCSPISGHRSVSWYQQTPGQGLQFLFEYFSETQRNKGNFPGRFSGRQFSNSRSEMNVSTLELGDSALYLCASSEGQVVTEAFFGQGTRLTVV.

The rearrangement joins TRBV6-5 to TRBJ2-3; possibly TRBD1 for D (5 bases). Trimming stripped 5 bases from V and 0 bases from J, with 9 bases between. The CDR3 is 14 residues long. Per germline, CDR1 MNHEY and CDR2 SVGAGI. The CDR3 nucleotides are TGTGCCAGCAGTCGACAGAGTAGCACAGATACGCAGTATTTT. This translates into CASSRQSSTDTQYF.